This T cell receptor (beta chain) originates from a study of blood T cell repertoires in COVID-19. Study-wide background: Whether acute or convalescent, the COVID-19 samples came from the United States, Italy and Spain. T cells, B-cell-depleted T cells, or PBMCs supplied cDNA or gDNA.

The germline V and J ends were trimmed by 2 bases and 4 bases, with 9 bases remaining between them. The CDR3 consists of 13 residues. Looked up from germline, CDR1 is SGHKS and CDR2 is YYEKEE (reference sequence). In the source study's methods: Quantification of nucleated cells was approximated via reference gene primer amplification. Clones were sequenced by immunoSEQ multiplex PCR, and TCRdb holds only the in-frame ones, with some missing. Clonal size and the V and J genes are those of that table, whereas D and trimming came from the DNA. This table has 150,000 to 200,000 clones, about 88% appearing once.

The sample consisted of peripheral blood. This chain joins TRBV5-5 and TRBJ1-1, with D maybe TRBD1 (5 bases). The clonotype originates from a man aged 18-30 years who had recovered from COVID-19. In DNA form, the CDR3 reads TGTGCCAGCAGCTTTGCGGGGGGCACTGAAGCTTTCTTT. This translates into CASSFAGGTEAFF. The whole variable domain, remainder taken from reference TRBV5-5 and TRBJ1-1, is DAGVTQSPTHLIKTRGQQVTLRCSPISGHKSVSWYQQVLGQGPQFIFQYYEKEERGRGNFPDRFSARQFPNYSSELNVNALLLGDSALYLCASSFAGGTEAFFGQGTRLTVV.